Only one count was recorded for the clone carrying this T cell receptor (beta chain). The CDR3 has 16 amino acids. V was trimmed by 3 bases and J by 5 bases, leaving 17 bases between them. The germline V gene has CDR1 MDHEN and CDR2 SYDVKM. This entry comes from a study of control samples from healthy donors and cancer patients. TCRdb keeps only in-frame clones here, not all; method: immunoSEQ multiplex PCR. Among roughly 400,000 clones listed, 80% to 95% were seen once. The TCR was taken from a man aged 35 to 55 with head and neck cancer. The chain has TRBV28 and TRBJ1-5; perhaps TRBD1 as D (6 bases). Input material: PBMCs. CDR3 loop: CASSFSVGRGDQPQHF. Here the CDR3 DNA reads TGTGCCAGCAGTTTTAGTGTGGGCAGGGGCGATCAGCCCCAGCATTTT.